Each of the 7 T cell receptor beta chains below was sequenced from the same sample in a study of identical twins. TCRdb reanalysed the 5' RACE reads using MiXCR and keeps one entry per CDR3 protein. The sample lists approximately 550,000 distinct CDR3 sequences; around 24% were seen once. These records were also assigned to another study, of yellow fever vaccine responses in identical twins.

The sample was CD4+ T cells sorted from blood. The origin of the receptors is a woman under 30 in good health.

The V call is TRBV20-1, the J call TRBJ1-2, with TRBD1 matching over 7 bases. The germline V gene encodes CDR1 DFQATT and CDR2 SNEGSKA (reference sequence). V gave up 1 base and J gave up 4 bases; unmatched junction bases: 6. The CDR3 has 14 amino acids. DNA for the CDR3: TGCAGTGCTAGAGTGGGGGGACAGACCTATGGCTACACCTTC. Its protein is CSARVGGQTYGYTF.

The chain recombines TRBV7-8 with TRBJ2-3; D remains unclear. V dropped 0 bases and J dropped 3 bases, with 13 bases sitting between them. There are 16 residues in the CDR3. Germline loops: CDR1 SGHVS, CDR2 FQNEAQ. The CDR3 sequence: CASSLAEFWTTDTQYF. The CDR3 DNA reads TGTGCCAGCAGCTTAGCGGAGTTTTGGACGACAGATACGCAGTATTTT.

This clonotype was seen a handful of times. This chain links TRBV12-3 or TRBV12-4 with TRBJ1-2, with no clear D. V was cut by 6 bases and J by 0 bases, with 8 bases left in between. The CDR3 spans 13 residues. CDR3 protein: CASRAVANYGYTF. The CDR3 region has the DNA TGTGCCAGCAGAGCCGTGGCTAACTATGGCTACACCTTC.

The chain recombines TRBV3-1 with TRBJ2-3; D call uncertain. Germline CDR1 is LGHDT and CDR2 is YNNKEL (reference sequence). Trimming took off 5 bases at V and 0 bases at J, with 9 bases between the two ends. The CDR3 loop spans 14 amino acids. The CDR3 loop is CASSSRGSTDTQYF. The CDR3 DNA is TGTGCCAGCAGCTCGCGCGGCAGCACAGATACGCAGTATTTT.

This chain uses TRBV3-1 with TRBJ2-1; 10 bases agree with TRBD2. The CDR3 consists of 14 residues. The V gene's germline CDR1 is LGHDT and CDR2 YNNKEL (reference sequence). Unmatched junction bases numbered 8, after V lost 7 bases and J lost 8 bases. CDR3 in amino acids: CASNPGLAYDEQFF. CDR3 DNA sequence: TGTGCCAGCAACCCGGGACTAGCGTACGATGAGCAGTTCTTC.

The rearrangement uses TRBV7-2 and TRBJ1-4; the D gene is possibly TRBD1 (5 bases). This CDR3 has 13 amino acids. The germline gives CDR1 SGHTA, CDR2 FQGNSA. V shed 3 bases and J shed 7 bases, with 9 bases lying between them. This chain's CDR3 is CASSFQGGEKLFF. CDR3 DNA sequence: TGTGCCAGCAGCTTCCAGGGAGGTGAAAAACTGTTTTTT.

The CDR3 sequence: CASSASEVGGELFF. The CDR3 DNA reads as TGTGCCAGCAGCGCTAGCGAGGTGGGCGGGGAGCTGTTTTTT. The rearrangement links TRBV2 to TRBJ2-2; D possibly corresponds to TRBD2 (6 bases). The V end lost 6 bases, the J end lost 7 bases, and 15 bases lay between the germline ends. The CDR3 loop spans 14 amino acids. Germline V gene sequence: CDR1 SNHLY, CDR2 FYNNEI.